Given below is one T cell receptor beta chain in context. Its target antigen remains unknown. Within one base of it there is no much larger clone, and no base qualities were kept. These data belong to a study of Tregs in tolerant kidney transplant recipients (dated 2019 in TCRdb). Regarding the study in general: Related donors were used in the transplants with nonmyeloablative bone marrow transplantation, and mixed chimerism was transient in the human trials. Before combined kidney and bone marrow transplantation, this study identified donor-specific regulatory T cells using TCRbeta sequencing and then followed those same cells after transplant.

The germline ends are 12 bases apart after V is trimmed by 2 bases and J by 7 bases. CDR1 and CDR2 (SGHTA, FQGNSA) derive from the germline V gene. From cysteine to phenylalanine, the CDR3 is 15 amino acids long. Left in the record is the CDR3 DNA by itself, 45 bases read in frame from the first base. Broader findings and caveats from the paper: Although technical replication error seemed to be minimal, the question of biological reproducibility was not addressed directly. PCR primers changed over time for some patients, so nucleotide-level comparison across those patients' samples was not possible. Donor-specific Treg expansion exceeded global Treg expansion in tolerant patients, suggesting antigen-driven rather than nonspecific expansion. The study was limited by small patient numbers, and the findings need validation in larger populations and under other immunosuppression protocols. The most biologically relevant and donor-specific TCRbeta repertoire appeared to be identified by expanding Tregs with activated donor B cells.

Interpreted using the paper, the time point label stands for: blood sample drawn before combined kidney and bone marrow transplant. Thawed PBMCs were FACS-sorted into unstimulated Tregs (CD4+CD25+CD127-), CD4+ non-Tregs (CD4+CD25-), CD4 cells and CD8 cells. A few combined kidney and bone marrow transplant recipients from the ITN036ST trial were included as patients, and samples were available only from these trial subjects. Healthy control blood was processed by Ficoll density gradient to PBMCs and cryopreserved; patient PBMCs were collected before and after transplant. For TCRbeta CDR3 sequencing, genomic DNA from the sorted cells was extracted using the QIAGEN DNeasy Blood and Tissue Kit. High-throughput TCRbeta CDR3 sequencing, including PCR amplification with bias correction and internal controls, was performed commercially through immunoSEQ. Processing in the source paper ran as follows. A unique productive TCRbeta sequence was defined by the CDR3 nucleotide sequence when primers matched, and otherwise by the CDR3 amino acid sequence together with the Vbeta and Jbeta genes. As a correction for sorting error, sequences shared between sorted populations at a frequency ratio of 2:1 or less were discarded, and the remaining shared sequences were assigned to the higher population. A sequence counted as donor-reactive if, in CFSE-low cells, the sequence had a frequency of at least 0.01% and was expanded at least 5-fold compared with unstimulated cells. Jensen-Shannon divergence, calculated on the top 100 TCRbeta sequences ranked by frequency, was used to quantify repertoire divergence. For samples with multiple sequencing runs, sorting error was corrected in each run separately before the runs were combined. TCRdb mirrors the immuneACCESS table, restricted to in-frame sequences. Some clones are absent from its copies; in checked studies, under half trace to an unresolved V gene, and the reason for the others is unknown. V and J calls and clone size are those listed in that table; D and trimming were worked out from the DNA. This sample is represented by fewer than 100,000 clones; 93% of them were singletons. 0.35% to 0.55% of the sample goes to the ten largest clones.

This sequence uses TRBV7-2 and TRBJ1-6; the D gene remains uncertain. The sequencing used CD4+ T cells from blood, collected before the transplant. This receptor was obtained from a human donor who received a combined kidney and bone marrow transplant. The CDR3 corresponds to CASSLFSRSNSPLHF. The DNA is TGTGCCAGCAGCTTATTTTCTCGGTCAAATTCACCCCTCCACTTT.